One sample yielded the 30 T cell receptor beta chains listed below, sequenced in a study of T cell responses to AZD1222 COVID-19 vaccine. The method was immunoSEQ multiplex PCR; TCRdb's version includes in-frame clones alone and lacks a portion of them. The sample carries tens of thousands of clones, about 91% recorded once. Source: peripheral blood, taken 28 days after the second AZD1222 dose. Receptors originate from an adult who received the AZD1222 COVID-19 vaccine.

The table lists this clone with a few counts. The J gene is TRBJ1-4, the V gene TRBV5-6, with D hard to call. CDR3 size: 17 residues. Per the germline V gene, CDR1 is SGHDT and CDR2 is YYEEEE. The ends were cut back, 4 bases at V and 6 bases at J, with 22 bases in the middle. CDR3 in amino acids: CASSLGTARTLYEKLFF. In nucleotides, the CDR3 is TGTGCCAGCAGCCTGGGAACAGCACGCACCCTCTATGAAAAACTGTTTTTT.

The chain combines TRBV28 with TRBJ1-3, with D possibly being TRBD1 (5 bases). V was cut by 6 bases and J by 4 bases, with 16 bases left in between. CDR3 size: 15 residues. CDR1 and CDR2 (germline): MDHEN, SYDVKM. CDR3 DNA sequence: TGTGCCAGCAGACCCGATCAGGGCACGGGAAACACCATATATTTT. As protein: CASRPDQGTGNTIYF.

The CDR3 protein is CASSFGLYSEKLFF. The CDR3 coding sequence is TGTGCCAGCAGTTTCGGCCTATATAGTGAAAAACTGTTTTTT. The chain carries TRBV27 and TRBJ1-4, with no clear D. The CDR3 consists of 14 residues. The V gene lost 3 bases and the J gene lost 7 bases, with 12 bases spanning the gap. Germline V CDR1 and CDR2: MNHEY, SMNVEV (reference sequence).

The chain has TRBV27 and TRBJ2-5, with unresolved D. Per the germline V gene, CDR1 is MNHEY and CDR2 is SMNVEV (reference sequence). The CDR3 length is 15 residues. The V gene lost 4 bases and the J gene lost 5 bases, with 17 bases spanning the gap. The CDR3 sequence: CASSSSATLRETQYF. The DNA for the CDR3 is TGTGCCAGCAGTTCCTCCGCTACGCTTCGGGAGACCCAGTACTTC.

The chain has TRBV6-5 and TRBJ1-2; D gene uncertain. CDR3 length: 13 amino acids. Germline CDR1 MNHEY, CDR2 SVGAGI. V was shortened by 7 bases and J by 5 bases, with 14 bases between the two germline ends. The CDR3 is CASTSIVWYGYTF. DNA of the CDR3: TGTGCCAGCACCTCAATAGTGTGGTATGGCTACACCTTC.

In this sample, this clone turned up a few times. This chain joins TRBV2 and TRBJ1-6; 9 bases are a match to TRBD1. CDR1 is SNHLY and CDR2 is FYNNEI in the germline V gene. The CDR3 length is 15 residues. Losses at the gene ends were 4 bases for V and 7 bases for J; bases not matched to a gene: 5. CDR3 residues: CASSGQGVGNSPLHF. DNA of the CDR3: TGTGCCAGCAGTGGACAGGGGGTAGGAAATTCACCCCTCCACTTT.

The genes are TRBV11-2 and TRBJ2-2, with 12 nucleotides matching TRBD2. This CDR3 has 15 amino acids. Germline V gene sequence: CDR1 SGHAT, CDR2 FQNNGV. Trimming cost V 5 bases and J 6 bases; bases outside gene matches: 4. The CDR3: CASSRLAGVPGELFF. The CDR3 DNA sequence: TGTGCCAGCAGCCGACTAGCGGGGGTCCCCGGGGAGCTGTTTTTT.

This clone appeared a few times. The CDR3, as DNA: TGTGCCAGCAGCTCCCAGGGGACACCCACCTACGAGCAGTACTTC. It specifies CASSSQGTPTYEQYF. The gene calls are TRBV7-2 and TRBJ2-7, with D possibly being TRBD1 (6 bases). Germline CDR1 and CDR2: SGHTA and FQGNSA. Trimming took 4 bases from V and 2 from J, leaving 15 bases between them. This CDR3 has 15 amino acids. Full variable domain (outside the CDR3, taken from reference TRBV7-2 and TRBJ2-7): GAGVSQSPSNKVTEKGKDVELRCDPISGHTALYWYRQSLGQGLEFLIYFQGNSAPDKSGLPSDRFSAERTGGSVSTLTIQRTQQEDSAVYLCASSSQGTPTYEQYFGPGTRLTVT.

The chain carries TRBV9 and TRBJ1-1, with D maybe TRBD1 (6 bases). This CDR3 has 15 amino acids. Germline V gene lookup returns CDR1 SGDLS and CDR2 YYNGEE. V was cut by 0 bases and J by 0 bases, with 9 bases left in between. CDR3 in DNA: TGTGCCAGCAGCGTAGGGGGGGCCCTGAACACTGAAGCTTTCTTT. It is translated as CASSVGGALNTEAFF.

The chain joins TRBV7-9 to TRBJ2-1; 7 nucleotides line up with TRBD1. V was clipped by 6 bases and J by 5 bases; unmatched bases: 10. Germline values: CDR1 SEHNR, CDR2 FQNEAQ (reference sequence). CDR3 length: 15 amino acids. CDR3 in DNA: TGTGCCAGCAGGCAGGGGGATTGGGGTGACAATGAGCAGTTCTTC. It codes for CASRQGDWGDNEQFF.

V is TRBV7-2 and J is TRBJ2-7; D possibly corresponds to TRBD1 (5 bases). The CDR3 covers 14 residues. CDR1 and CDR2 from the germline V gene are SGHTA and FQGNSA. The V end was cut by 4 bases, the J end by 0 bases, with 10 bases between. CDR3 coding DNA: TGTGCCAGCAGCTCCCAGGGCAACTCCTACGAGCAGTACTTC. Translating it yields CASSSQGNSYEQYF.

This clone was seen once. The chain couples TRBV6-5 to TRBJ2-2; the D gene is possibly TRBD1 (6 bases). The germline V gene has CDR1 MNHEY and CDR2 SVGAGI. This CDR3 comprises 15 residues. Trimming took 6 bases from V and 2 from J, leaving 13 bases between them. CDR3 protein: CASSRDIPNTGELFF. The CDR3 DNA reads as TGTGCCAGCAGCCGGGACATTCCAAACACCGGGGAGCTGTTTTTT.

The CDR3 protein is CASSHSGGPDSGNTIYF. CDR3 in DNA: TGTGCCAGCAGCCATTCCGGAGGGCCCGACTCTGGAAACACCATATATTTT. The chain joins TRBV4-2 to TRBJ1-3; D unclear. The CDR3 covers 17 residues. Germline loops: CDR1 LGHNA, CDR2 YNFKEQ. Trimming shortened V by 3 bases and J by 0 bases, and 15 bases separated the two germline ends.

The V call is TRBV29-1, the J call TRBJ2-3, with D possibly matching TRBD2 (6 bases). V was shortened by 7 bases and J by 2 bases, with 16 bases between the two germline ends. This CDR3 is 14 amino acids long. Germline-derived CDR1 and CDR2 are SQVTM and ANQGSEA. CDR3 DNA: TGCAGCGCGGGGACTCGAAGCTTCACAGATACGCAGTATTTT. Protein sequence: CSAGTRSFTDTQYF.

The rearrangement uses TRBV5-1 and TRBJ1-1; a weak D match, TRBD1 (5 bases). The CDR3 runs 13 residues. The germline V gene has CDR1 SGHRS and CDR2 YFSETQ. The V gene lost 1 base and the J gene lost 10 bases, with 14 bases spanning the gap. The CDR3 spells CASSLSVGVGAFF. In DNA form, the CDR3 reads TGCGCCAGCAGCTTGAGTGTGGGGGTTGGAGCTTTCTTT.

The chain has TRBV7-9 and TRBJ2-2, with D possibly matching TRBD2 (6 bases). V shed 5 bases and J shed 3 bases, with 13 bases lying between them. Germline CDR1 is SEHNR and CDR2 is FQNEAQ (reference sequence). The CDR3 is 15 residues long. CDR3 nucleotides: TGTGCCAGCAGCCCCCGGACTATTTACACCGGGGAGCTGTTTTTT. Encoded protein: CASSPRTIYTGELFF.

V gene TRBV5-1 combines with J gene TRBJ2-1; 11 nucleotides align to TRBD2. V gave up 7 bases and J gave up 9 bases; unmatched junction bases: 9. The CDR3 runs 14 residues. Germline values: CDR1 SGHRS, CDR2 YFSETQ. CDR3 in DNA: TGCGCCAGCTCTGAACTAGCGGGAGATACTGAGCAGTTCTTC. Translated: CASSELAGDTEQFF.

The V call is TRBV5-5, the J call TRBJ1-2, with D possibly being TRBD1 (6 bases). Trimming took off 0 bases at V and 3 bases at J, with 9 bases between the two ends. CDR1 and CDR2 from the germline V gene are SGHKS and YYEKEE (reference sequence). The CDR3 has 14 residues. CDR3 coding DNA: TGTGCCAGCAGCTTGGGACAGGCCTACTATGGCTACACCTTC. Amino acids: CASSLGQAYYGYTF.

For the CDR3, the DNA is TGTGCCAGCAGCTGGACTAGCGGGGGGGCCGCGCAGTATTTT. Encoded protein: CASSWTSGGAAQYF. The chain has TRBV3-1 (or the pseudogene TRBV3-2) and TRBJ2-3; 15 bases align to TRBD2. This CDR3 has 14 amino acids. V dropped 5 bases and J dropped 10; count of bases not matched to a gene: 4. CDR1 is LGHDT and CDR2 is YNNKEL in the germline V gene (reference sequence).

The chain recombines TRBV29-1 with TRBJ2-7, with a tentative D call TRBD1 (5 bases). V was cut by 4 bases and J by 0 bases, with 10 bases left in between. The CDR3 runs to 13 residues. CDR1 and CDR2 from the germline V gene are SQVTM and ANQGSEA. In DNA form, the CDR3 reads TGCAGCGTTGGACAGACCCACTCCTACGAGCAGTACTTC. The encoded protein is CSVGQTHSYEQYF.

CDR3 amino acids: CASSLLAGYTDTQYF. CDR3 in DNA: TGCGCCAGCAGCTTGTTGGCAGGCTACACAGATACGCAGTATTTT. V is TRBV5-1 and J is TRBJ2-3, with D unclear. V dropped 1 base and J dropped 2 bases, with 11 bases sitting between them. The CDR3 runs to 15 residues. CDR1 SGHRS and CDR2 YFSETQ come from the germline V gene.

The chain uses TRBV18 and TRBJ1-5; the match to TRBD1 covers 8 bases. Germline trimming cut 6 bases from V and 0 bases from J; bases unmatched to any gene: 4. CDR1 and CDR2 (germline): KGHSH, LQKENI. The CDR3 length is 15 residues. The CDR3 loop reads CASSLDRGSNQPQHF. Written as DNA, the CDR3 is TGTGCCAGCTCCCTTGACAGGGGTAGCAATCAGCCCCAGCATTTT.

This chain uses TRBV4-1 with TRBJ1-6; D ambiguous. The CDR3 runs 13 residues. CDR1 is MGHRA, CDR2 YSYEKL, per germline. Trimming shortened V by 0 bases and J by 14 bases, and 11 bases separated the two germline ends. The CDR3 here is CASSQDPSLTLHF. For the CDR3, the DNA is TGCGCCAGCAGCCAAGACCCCTCCTTGACCCTCCACTTT.

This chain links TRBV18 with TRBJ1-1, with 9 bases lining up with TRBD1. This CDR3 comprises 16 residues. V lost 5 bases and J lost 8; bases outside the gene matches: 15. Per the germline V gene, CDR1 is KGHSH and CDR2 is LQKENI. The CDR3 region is CASSVSGTGLWSEAFF. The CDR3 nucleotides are TGTGCCAGCTCAGTATCCGGGACAGGGCTATGGTCAGAAGCTTTCTTT.

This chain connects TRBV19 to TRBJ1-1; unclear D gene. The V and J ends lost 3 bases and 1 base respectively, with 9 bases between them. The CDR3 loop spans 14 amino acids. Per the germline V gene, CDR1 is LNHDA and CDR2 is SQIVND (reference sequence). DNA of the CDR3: TGTGCCAGTAGTATTTCTCACGAGAACACTGAAGCTTTCTTT. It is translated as CASSISHENTEAFF.

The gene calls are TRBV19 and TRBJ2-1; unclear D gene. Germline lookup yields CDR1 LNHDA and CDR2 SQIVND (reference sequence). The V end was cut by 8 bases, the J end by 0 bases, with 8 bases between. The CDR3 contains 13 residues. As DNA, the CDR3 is TGTGCCAGTCGCAAAAGCTCCTACAATGAGCAGTTCTTC. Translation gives CASRKSSYNEQFF.

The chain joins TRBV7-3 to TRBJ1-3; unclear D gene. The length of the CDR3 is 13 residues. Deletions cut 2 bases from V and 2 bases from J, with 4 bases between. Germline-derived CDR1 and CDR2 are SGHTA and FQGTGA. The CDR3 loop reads CASSLGPGNTIYF. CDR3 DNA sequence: TGTGCCAGCAGCTTAGGGCCTGGAAACACCATATATTTT.

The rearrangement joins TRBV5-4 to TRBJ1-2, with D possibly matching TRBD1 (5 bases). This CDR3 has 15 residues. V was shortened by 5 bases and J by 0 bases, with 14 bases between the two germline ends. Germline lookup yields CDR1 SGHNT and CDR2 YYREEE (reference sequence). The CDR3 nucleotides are TGTGCCAGCAGTGCCCAGGGTGGAACTAACTATGGCTACACCTTC. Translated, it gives CASSAQGGTNYGYTF.

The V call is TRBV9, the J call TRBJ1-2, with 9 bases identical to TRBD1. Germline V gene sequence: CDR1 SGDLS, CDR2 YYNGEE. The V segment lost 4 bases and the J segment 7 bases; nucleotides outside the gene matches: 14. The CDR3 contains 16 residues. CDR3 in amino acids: CASSPDMGQGGSGYTF. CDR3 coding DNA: TGTGCCAGCAGCCCAGATATGGGACAGGGAGGGAGTGGCTACACCTTC. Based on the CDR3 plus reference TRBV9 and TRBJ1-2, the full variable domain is DSGVTQTPKHLITATGQRVTLRCSPRSGDLSVYWYQQSLDQGLQFLIQYYNGEERAKGNILERFSAQQFPDLHSELNLSSLELGDSALYFCASSPDMGQGGSGYTFGSGTRLTVV.

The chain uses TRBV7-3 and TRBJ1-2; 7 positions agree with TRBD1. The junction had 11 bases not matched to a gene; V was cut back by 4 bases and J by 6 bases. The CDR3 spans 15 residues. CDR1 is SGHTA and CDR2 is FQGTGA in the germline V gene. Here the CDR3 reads CASSSQPGTAHGYTF. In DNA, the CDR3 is TGTGCCAGCAGCTCCCAGCCCGGGACAGCCCATGGCTACACCTTC.